What follows is one T cell receptor (beta chain) and its context. Its antigen is as yet unknown. The sample comes from a study of shared clonotypes between healthy human individuals. Background on the study: Used for every donor were three CD4 naive, three CD4 memory, two CD8 naive and one CD8 memory plate. Study findings and constraints: Lower generation probabilities were found for non-shared clonotypes than for those shared by all four donors.

All donors qualified as healthy HIV-negative adults and had experienced no recent acute infections or vaccinations. Every one of the donors was a Caucasian adult that lived in Nashville, Tennessee. The assay was immunoSEQ multiplex PCR, and TCRdb's table has in-frame clones only and misses some. The sample comprises hundreds of thousands of clones, around 97% of which are singletons, and less than 0.065% rests with the top ten. The CDR3 is made up of 12 amino acids. Trimming removed 8 bases at V and 10 bases at J, with 15 bases between. CDR1 MDHEN and CDR2 SYDVKM come from the germline V gene. The specimen sequenced was naive CD4+ T cells sorted from blood. Subset given: CD45RA+ positively selected. The rearrangement links TRBV28 to TRBJ2-1, with D tentatively TRBD2 (6 bases). The clonotype originates from a woman aged 25 to 39 in good health. DNA of the CDR3: TGTGCCAGCCGGAGGGGCGGGAAGGAGCAGTTCTTC. This encodes CASRRGGKEQFF.